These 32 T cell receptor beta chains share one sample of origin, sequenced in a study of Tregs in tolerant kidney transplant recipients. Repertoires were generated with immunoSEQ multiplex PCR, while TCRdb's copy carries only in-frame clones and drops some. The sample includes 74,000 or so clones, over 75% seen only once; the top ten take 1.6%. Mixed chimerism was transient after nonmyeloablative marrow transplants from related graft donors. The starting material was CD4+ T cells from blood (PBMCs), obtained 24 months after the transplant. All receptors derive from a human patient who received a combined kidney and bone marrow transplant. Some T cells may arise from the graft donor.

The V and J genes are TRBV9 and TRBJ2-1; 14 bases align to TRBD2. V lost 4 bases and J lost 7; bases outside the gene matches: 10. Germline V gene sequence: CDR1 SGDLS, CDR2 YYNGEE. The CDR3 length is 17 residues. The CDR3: CASSPPPGLAGVNEQFF. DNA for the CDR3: TGTGCCAGCAGCCCTCCACCGGGACTAGCGGGGGTTAATGAGCAGTTCTTC.

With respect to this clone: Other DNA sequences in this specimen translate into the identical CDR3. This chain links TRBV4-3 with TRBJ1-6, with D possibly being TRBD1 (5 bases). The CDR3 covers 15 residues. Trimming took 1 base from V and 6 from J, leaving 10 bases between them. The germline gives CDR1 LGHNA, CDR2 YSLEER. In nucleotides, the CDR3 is TGCGCCAGCAGCCAAGGGGCAGGGATTAATTCACCCCTCCACTTT. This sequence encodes CASSQGAGINSPLHF.

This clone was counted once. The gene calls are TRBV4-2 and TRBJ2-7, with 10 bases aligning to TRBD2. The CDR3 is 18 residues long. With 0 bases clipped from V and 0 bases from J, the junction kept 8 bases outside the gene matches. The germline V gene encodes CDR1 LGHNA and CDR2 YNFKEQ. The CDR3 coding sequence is TGTGCCAGCAGCCAAGACCTTCGTCTAGCGGGGGACTCCTACGAGCAGTACTTC. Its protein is CASSQDLRLAGDSYEQYF.

The CDR3 bases are TGTGCCAGCAGCTTAGTCGGGACTAGCGGGAGTCATTACGAGCAGTACTTC. It is translated as CASSLVGTSGSHYEQYF. This chain joins TRBV7-2 and TRBJ2-7; 14 bases line up with TRBD2. V shed 1 base, J shed 4 bases, and the junction held 6 bases outside the gene matches. Germline assignment: CDR1 SGHTA and CDR2 FQGNSA. The CDR3 totals 17 residues.

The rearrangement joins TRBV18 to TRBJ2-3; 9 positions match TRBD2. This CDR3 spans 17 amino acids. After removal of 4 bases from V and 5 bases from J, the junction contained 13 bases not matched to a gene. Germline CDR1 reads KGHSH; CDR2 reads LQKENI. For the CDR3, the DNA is TGTGCCAGCTCACGGTTGTTGACTAGCGGAGTGTTAGATACGCAGTATTTT. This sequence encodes CASSRLLTSGVLDTQYF. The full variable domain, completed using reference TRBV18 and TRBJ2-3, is NAGVMQNPRHLVRRRGQEARLRCSPMKGHSHVYWYRQLPEEGLKFMVYLQKENIIDESGMPKERFSAEFPKEGPSILRIQQVVRGDSAAYFCASSRLLTSGVLDTQYFGPGTRLTVL.

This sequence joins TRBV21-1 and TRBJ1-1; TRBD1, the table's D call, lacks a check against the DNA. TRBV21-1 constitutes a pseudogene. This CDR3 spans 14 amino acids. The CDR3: CASSNRQANTEAFF. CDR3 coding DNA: TGTGCCAGCAGCAATAGACAAGCGAACACTGAAGCTTTCTTT.

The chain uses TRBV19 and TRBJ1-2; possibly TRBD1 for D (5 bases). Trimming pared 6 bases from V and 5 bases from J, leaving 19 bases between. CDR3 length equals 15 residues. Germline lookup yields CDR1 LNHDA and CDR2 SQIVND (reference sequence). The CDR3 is CASRRKEGPGYGYTF. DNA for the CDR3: TGTGCCAGTAGGCGCAAGGAGGGACCCGGGTATGGCTACACCTTC. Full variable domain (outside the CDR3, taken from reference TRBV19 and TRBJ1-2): DGGITQSPKYLFRKEGQNVTLSCEQNLNHDAMYWYRQDPGQGLRLIYYSQIVNDFQKGDIAEGYSVSREKKESFPLTVTSAQKNPTAFYLCASRRKEGPGYGYTFGSGTRLTVV.

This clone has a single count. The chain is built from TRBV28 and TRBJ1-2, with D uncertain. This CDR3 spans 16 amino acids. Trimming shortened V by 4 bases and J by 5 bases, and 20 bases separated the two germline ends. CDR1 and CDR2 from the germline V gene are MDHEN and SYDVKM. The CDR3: CASSSRNRREPYGYTF. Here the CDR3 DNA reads TGTGCCAGCAGTTCCCGAAATCGGAGAGAGCCGTATGGCTACACCTTC.

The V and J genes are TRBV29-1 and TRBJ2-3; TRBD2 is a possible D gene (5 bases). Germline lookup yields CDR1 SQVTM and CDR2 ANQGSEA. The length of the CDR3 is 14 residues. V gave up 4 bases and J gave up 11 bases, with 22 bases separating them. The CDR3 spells CSVAIASLLGMQYF. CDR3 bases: TGCAGCGTTGCCATAGCGTCCCTTTTAGGGATGCAGTATTTT.

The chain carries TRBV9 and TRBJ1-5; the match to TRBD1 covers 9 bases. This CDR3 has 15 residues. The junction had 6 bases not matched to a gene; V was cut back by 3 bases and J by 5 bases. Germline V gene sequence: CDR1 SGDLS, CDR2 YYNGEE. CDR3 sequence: CASSGTGGAHQPQHF. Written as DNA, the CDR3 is TGTGCCAGCAGCGGAACAGGGGGCGCGCATCAGCCCCAGCATTTT.

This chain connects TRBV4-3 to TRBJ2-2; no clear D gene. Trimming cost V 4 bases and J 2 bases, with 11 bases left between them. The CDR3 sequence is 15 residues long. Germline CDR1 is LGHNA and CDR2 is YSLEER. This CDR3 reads CASSRTHHNTGELFF. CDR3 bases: TGCGCCAGCAGCCGAACACACCACAACACCGGGGAGCTGTTTTTT.

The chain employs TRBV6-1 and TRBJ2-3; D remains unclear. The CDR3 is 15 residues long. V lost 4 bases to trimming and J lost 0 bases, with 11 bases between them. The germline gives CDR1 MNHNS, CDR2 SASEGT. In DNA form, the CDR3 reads TGTGCCAGCAGTGTAAGAGAGACTAGCACAGATACGCAGTATTTT. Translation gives CASSVRETSTDTQYF.

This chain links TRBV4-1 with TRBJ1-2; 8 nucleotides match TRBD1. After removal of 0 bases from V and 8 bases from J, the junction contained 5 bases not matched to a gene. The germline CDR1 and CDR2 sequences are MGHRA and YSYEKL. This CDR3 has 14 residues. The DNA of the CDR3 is TGCGCCAGCAGCCAAGACAGGGGGCACCGAGGCTACACCTTC. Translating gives CASSQDRGHRGYTF.

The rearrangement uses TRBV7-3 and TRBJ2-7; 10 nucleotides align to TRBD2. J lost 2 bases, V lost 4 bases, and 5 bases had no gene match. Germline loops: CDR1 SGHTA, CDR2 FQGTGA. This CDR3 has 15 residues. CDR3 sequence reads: CASSWTSGPTYEQYF. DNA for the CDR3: TGTGCCAGCAGCTGGACTAGCGGACCTACCTACGAGCAGTACTTC.

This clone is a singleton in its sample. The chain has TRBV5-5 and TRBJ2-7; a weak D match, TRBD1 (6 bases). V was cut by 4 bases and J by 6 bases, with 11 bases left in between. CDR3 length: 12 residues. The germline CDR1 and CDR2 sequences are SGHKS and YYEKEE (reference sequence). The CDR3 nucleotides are TGTGCCAGCAGCAGAACAGGGTTCGAGCAGTACTTC. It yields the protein CASSRTGFEQYF.

The CDR3 region is CASSESTSGGAQEQFF. CDR3 sequence (DNA): TGTGCCAGCAGTGAATCGACTAGCGGGGGGGCCCAAGAGCAGTTCTTC. The J gene is TRBJ2-1, the V gene TRBV2; the match to TRBD2 covers 14 bases. The CDR3 loop spans 16 amino acids. Germline values: CDR1 SNHLY, CDR2 FYNNEI. Trimming cost V 2 bases and J 10 bases; bases outside gene matches: 7.

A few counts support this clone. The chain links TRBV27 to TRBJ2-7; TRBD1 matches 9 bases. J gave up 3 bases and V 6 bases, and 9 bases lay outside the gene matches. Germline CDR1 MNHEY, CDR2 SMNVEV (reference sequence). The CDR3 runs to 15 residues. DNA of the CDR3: TGTGCCAGCAGAGCCGACAGGGGGGGGGTCTACGAGCAGTACTTC. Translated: CASRADRGGVYEQYF.

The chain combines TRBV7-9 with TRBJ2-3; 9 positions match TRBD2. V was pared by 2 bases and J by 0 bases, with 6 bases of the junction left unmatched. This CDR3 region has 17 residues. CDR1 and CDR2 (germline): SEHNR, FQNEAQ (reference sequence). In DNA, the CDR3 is TGTGCCAGCAGCTTAAAGTATCTAGCGGGAAGCACAGATACGCAGTATTTT. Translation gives CASSLKYLAGSTDTQYF.

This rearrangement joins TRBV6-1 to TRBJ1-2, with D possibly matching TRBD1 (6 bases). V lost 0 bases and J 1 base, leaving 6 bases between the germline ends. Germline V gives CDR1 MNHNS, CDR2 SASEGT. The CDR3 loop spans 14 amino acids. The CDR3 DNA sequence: TGTGCCAGCAGTGAAGCGGACAGTAACTATGGCTACACCTTC. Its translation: CASSEADSNYGYTF.

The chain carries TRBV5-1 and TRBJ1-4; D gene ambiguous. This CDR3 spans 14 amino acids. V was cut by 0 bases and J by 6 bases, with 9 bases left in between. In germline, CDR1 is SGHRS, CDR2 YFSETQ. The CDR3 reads CASSLAGGDEKLFF. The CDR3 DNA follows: TGCGCCAGCAGCTTGGCCGGCGGGGATGAAAAACTGTTTTTT.

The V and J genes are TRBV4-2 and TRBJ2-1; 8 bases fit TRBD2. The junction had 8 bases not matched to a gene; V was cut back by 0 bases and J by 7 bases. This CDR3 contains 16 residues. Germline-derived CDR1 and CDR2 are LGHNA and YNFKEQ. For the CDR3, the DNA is TGTGCCAGCAGCCAAGATCTGGTCGGGGGGGTGAATGAGCAGTTCTTC. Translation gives CASSQDLVGGVNEQFF.

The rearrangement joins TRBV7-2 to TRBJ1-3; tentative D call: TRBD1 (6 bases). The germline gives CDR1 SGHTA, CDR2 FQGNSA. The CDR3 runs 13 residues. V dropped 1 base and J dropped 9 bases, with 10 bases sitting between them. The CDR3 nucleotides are TGTGCCAGCAGCTTAGGCAGGGGCGGCACCATATATTTT. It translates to CASSLGRGGTIYF.

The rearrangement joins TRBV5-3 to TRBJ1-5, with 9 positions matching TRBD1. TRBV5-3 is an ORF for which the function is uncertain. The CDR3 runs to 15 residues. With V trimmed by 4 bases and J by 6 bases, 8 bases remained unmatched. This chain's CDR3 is CARSPGTGWGQPQHF. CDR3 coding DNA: TGTGCCAGAAGCCCAGGGACAGGGTGGGGTCAGCCCCAGCATTTT.

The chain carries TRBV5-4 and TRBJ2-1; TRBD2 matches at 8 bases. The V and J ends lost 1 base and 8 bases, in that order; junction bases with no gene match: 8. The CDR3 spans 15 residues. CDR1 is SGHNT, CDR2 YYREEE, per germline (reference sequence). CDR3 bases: TGTGCCAGCAGCTTGACCGGGAGGGCCCTCGATGAGCAGTTCTTC. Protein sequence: CASSLTGRALDEQFF.

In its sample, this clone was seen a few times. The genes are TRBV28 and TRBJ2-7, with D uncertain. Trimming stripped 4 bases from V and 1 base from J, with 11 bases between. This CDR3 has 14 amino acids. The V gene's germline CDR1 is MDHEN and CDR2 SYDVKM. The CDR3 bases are TGTGCCAGCAGTTCCCCTCACATGTCCTACGAGCAGTACTTC. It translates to CASSSPHMSYEQYF. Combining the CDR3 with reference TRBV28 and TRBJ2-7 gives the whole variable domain DVKVTQSSRYLVKRTGEKVFLECVQDMDHENMFWYRQDPGLGLRLIYFSYDVKMKEKGDIPEGYSVSREKKERFSLILESASTNQTSMYLCASSSPHMSYEQYFGPGTRLTVT.

In DNA, the CDR3 is TGTGCCAGCAGCTTAGATCTAAGACTAGCGGGGGACCAGGGGAGGCAGTATTTT. Translation: CASSLDLRLAGDQGRQYF. V is TRBV11-2 and J is TRBJ2-3; 12 positions match TRBD2. Germline V CDR1 and CDR2: SGHAT, FQNNGV. The CDR3 is made up of 18 amino acids. J gave up 11 bases and V 0 bases, and 15 bases lay outside the gene matches.

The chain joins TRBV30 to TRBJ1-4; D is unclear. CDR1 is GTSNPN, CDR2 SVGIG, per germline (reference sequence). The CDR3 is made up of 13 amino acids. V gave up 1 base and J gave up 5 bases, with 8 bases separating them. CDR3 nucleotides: TGTGCCTGGAGTGCAGGTTCCAATGAAAAACTGTTTTTT. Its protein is CAWSAGSNEKLFF.

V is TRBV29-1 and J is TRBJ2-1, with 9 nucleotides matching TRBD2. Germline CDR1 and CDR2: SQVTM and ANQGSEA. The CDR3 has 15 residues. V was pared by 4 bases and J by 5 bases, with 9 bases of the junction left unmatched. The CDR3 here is CSVVGLAGWNNEQFF. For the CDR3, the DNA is TGCAGCGTTGTGGGCCTAGCGGGATGGAACAATGAGCAGTTCTTC.

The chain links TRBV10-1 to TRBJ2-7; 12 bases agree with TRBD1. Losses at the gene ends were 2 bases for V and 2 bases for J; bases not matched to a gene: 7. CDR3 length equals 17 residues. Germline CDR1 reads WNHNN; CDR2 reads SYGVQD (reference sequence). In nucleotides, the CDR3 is TGCGCCAGCAGTGAGAGGGGGACAGGGGGCCCGACCTACGAGCAGTACTTC. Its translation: CASSERGTGGPTYEQYF.

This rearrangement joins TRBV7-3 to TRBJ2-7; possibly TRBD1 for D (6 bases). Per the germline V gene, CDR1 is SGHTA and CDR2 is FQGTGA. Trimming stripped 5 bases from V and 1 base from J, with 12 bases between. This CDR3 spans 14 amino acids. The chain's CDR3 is CASSAQDSSYEQYF. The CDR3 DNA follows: TGTGCCAGCAGCGCCCAGGACAGTTCCTACGAGCAGTACTTC.

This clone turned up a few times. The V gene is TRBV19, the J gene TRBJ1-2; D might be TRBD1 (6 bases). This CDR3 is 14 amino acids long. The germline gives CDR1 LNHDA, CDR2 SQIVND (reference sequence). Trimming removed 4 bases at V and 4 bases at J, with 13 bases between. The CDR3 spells CASSRGQGSYGYTF. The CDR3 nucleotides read TGTGCCAGTAGTAGAGGTCAGGGGAGCTATGGCTACACCTTC.

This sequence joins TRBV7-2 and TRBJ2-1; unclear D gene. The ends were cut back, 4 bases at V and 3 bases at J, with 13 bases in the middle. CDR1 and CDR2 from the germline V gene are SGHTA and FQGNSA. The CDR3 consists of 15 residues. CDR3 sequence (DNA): TGTGCCAGCAGCTCTCGGGTTAGCAGCTACAATGAGCAGTTCTTC. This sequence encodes CASSSRVSSYNEQFF.